The present T cell receptor beta chain was sequenced within a study of response to subunit inactivated influenza vaccine. General study points: Every seasonal influenza vaccination brings in few new T cells, the authors suggested.

The CDR3 spans 14 residues. Between the trimmed V and J ends, which lost 5 bases and 0 bases, there was a span of 10 bases. Germline V CDR1 and CDR2: MNHNS, SASEGT. Each CDR3 protein gets one entry after TCRdb re-called the RT-PCR reads with MiXCR. The repertoire includes about 520,000 distinct CDR3 sequences, approximately 6.9% of them detected once, and approximately 14% sits in the top ten. This clonotype was seen ten or more times. Its antigen remains unidentified. The sequencing used PBMCs from blood, collected about 23 months after vaccination. The chain combines TRBV6-1 with TRBJ1-2; D possibly corresponds to TRBD1 (5 bases). The receptor's source is a man between 50 and 69 years old who received an inactivated influenza vaccine. CDR3 sequence: CASSPRGANYGYTF. For the CDR3, the DNA is TGTGCCAGCAGTCCCCGGGGCGCTAACTATGGCTACACCTTC.